The source of this T cell receptor (beta chain) is a study of cytomegalovirus exposure and HLA in healthy donors. Points from the study as a whole: With high specificity and sensitivity, the classifier reportedly diagnosed cytomegalovirus status. Subsequent analysis showed first-cohort TCR clusters tending to co-occur in 120 validation repertoires. In vitro confirmation showed three CMV-associated chains to be CMV antigen specific.

V lost 5 bases, J lost 2 bases, and 16 bases stayed unmatched. CDR3 length equals 20 residues. Germline lookup yields CDR1 MNHEY and CDR2 SMNVEV (reference sequence). Here immunoSEQ multiplex PCR was the method, and the copy in TCRdb shows in-frame clones only, minus some. The sample includes some 110,000 clones, less than 90% of them seen just once. As for this clone: No antigen is known for it.

The study drew the donors from its 120-subject validation cohort, separate from the approximately 670-subject first cohort. The chain is built from TRBV27 and TRBJ2-5; 14 bases match TRBD2. Sequencing was carried out using PBMCs. This sequence originates from a woman aged 18-29 years in good health and CMV-seropositive. CDR3 region: CASSPSGTSGGMRGQETQYF. In DNA form, the CDR3 reads TGTGCCAGCAGTCCCTCCGGGACTAGCGGGGGAATGAGGGGGCAAGAGACCCAGTACTTC.